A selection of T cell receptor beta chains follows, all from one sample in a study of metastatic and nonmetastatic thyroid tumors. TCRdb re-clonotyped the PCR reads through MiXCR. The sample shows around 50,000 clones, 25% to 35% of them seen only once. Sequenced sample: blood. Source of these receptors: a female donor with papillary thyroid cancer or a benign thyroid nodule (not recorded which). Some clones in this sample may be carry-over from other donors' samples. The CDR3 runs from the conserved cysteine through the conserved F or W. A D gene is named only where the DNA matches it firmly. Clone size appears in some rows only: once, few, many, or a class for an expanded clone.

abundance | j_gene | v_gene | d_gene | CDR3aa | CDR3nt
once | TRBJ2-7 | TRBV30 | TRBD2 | CAWTSGSYEQYF | TGTGCCTGGACTAGCGGGAGCTACGAGCAGTACTTC
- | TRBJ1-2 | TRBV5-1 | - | CASSLDSSRGYTF | TGCGCCAGCAGCTTGGATAGTTCTCGGGGCTACACCTTC
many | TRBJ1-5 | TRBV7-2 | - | CASSPGWRQPQHF | TGTGCCAGCAGCCCAGGTTGGCGACAGCCCCAGCATTTT
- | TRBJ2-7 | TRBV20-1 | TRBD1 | CSARGPGAGTGIDEQYF | TGCAGTGCTAGAGGCCCGGGGGCTGGGACAGGGATCGACGAGCAGTACTTC
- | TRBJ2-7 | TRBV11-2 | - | CASSLAGGLGGEQYF | TGTGCCAGCAGCTTAGCTGGGGGGTTGGGAGGCGAGCAGTACTTC
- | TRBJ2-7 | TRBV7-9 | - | CASTLAGGEYEQYF | TGTGCCAGCACTCTGGCCGGGGGCGAGTACGAGCAGTACTTC
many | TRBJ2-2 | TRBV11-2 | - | CASSLGNTHTGELFF | TGTGCCAGCAGCTTAGGGAATACTCACACCGGGGAGCTGTTTTTT
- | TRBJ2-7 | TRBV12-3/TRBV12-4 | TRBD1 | CASSLTGTGAYEQYF | TGTGCCAGCAGTCTTACAGGGACAGGGGCCTACGAGCAGTACTTC
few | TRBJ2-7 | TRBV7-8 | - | CASKIAGRYEQYF | TGTGCCAGCAAGATAGCAGGACGATACGAGCAGTACTTC
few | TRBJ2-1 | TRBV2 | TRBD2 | CASSAGLSPYNEQFF | TGTGCCAGCAGTGCGGGACTAAGCCCCTACAATGAGCAGTTCTTC
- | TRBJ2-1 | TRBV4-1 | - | CASSQAVGGHWDEQFF | TGCGCCAGCAGCCAGGCTGTGGGGGGGCACTGGGATGAGCAGTTCTTC
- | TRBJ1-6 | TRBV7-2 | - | CASSLRGGYSPLHF | TGTGCCAGCAGCTTACGGGGCGGGTATTCACCCCTCCACTTT
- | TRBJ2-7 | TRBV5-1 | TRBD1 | CASSWDRGGKAYEQYF | TGCGCCAGCAGCTGGGACAGGGGGGGAAAAGCCTACGAGCAGTACTTC
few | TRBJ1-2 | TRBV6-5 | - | CASSPSRTLQPNYGYTF | TGTGCCAGCAGCCCATCAAGGACTCTCCAGCCTAACTATGGCTACACCTTC
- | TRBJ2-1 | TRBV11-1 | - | CASSLSLGDFYNEQFF | TGTGCCAGCAGCTTATCCCTCGGAGATTTCTACAATGAGCAGTTCTTC
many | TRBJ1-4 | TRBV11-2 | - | CASSLVRGTTEKLFF | TGTGCCAGCAGCTTAGTCCGGGGAACGACTGAAAAACTGTTTTTT
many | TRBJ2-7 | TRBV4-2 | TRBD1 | CASSPGQQTYEQYF | TGTGCCAGCAGCCCGGGACAGCAAACCTACGAGCAGTACTTC
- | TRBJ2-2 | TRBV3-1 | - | CASQADTGELFF | TGTGCCAGCCAAGCGGACACCGGGGAGCTGTTTTTT
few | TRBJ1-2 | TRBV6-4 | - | CASSDSALTGRYGYTF | TGTGCCAGCAGTGACTCTGCTTTGACAGGCCGCTATGGCTACACCTTC
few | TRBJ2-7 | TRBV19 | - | CASSIGRNSYEQYF | TGTGCCAGTAGTATCGGGCGGAACTCCTACGAGCAGTACTTC
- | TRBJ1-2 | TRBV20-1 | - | CSARDQFEAASSYGYTF | TGCAGTGCTAGAGATCAGTTTGAAGCGGCCAGCAGCTATGGCTACACCTTC
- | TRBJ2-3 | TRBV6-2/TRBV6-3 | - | CASSYSTRESTDTQYF | TGTGCCAGCAGTTACTCGACTCGGGAAAGCACAGATACGCAGTATTTT
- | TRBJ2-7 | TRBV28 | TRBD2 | CASSDSGGGEQYF | TGTGCCAGCAGTGACTCGGGGGGAGGCGAGCAGTACTTC
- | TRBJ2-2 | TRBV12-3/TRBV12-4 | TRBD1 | CASSFRTGDTGELFF | TGTGCCAGCAGTTTCCGGACAGGGGATACCGGGGAGCTGTTTTTT
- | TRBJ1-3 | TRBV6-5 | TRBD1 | CASSWGQAGNTIYF | TGTGCCAGCAGTTGGGGACAGGCTGGAAACACCATATATTTT
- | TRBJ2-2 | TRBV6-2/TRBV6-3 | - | CASSYGGESNALDTGELFF | TGTGCCAGCAGTTACGGAGGGGAGTCAAACGCGTTGGACACCGGGGAGCTGTTTTTT
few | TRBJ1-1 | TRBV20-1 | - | CSAMAPNTEAFF | TGCAGTGCTATGGCACCGAACACTGAAGCTTTCTTT
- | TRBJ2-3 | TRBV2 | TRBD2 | CASSELAGVEGDTQYF | TGTGCCAGCAGTGAATTAGCGGGAGTTGAGGGAGATACGCAGTATTTT
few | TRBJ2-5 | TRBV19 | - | CASSEAGQETQYF | TGTGCCAGTAGTGAGGCAGGCCAAGAGACCCAGTACTTC
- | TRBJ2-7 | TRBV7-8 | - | CASSRSATLHEQYF | TGTGCCAGCAGTCGAAGTGCGACACTACACGAGCAGTACTTC
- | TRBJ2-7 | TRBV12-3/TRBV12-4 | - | CASSFRGQGREQYF | TGTGCCAGCAGTTTCCGGGGGCAGGGGCGAGAGCAGTACTTC
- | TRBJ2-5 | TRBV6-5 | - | CASSYVHWGEWNQETQYF | TGTGCCAGCAGTTACGTGCATTGGGGGGAGTGGAACCAAGAGACCCAGTACTTC
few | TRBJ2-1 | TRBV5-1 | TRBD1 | CASSLGQGSSYNEQFF | TGCGCCAGCAGCCTTGGACAGGGAAGCTCCTACAATGAGCAGTTCTTC
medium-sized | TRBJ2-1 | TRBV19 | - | CASRTNNEQFF | TGTGCCAGTAGGACTAACAATGAGCAGTTCTTC
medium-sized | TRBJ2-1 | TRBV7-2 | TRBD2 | CASSSRLAGDLGEQFF | TGTGCCAGCAGCTCCAGACTAGCGGGAGATTTAGGTGAGCAGTTCTTC
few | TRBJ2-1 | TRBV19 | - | CASSIASSVNEQFF | TGTGCCAGTAGTATAGCGTCTAGCGTTAATGAGCAGTTCTTC
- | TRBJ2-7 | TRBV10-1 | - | CASSAHDGELGYEQYF | TGCGCCAGCAGTGCCCACGACGGGGAGTTGGGCTACGAGCAGTACTTC
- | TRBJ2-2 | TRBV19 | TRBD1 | CASVDRGRIGELFF | TGTGCCAGTGTGGACAGGGGAAGGATCGGGGAGCTGTTTTTT
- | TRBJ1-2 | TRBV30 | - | CAWSLWNYGYTF | TGTGCCTGGAGTCTATGGAACTATGGCTACACCTTC
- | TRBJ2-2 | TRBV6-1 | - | CASEDQRNTGELFF | TGTGCCAGCGAGGACCAGCGGAACACCGGGGAGCTGTTTTTT
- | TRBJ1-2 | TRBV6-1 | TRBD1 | CASSGQGYGYTF | TGTGCCAGCAGTGGACAGGGCTATGGCTACACCTTC
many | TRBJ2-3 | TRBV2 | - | CASSPRSGLDTQYF | TGTGCCAGCAGTCCCCGGTCCGGCCTTGATACGCAGTATTTT
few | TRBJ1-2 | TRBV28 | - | CASSLIPTRGYTF | TGTGCCAGCAGTTTAATCCCCACCCGGGGCTACACCTTC
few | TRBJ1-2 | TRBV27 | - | CASSLSRGGRYTF | TGTGCCAGCAGTTTATCGAGGGGGGGCCGCTACACCTTC
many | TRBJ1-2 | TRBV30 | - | CAWSRTPNYGYTF | TGTGCCTGGAGTCGCACACCTAACTATGGCTACACCTTC
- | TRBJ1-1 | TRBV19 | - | CASSRTFVITEAFF | TGTGCCAGTAGTAGGACCTTTGTTATCACTGAAGCTTTCTTT
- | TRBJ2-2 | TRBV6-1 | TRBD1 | CASYADRGGGELFF | TGTGCCAGCTACGCAGACAGGGGCGGCGGGGAGCTGTTTTTT
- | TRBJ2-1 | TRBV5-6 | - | CASSWGTASYNEQFF | TGTGCCAGCAGCTGGGGGACTGCCTCCTACAATGAGCAGTTCTTC
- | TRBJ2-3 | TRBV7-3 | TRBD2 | CASSLSLGLGTDTQYF | TGTGCCAGCAGCTTAAGTCTGGGACTAGGGACAGATACGCAGTATTTT
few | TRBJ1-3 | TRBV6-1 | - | CASSRAGENTIYF | TGTGCCAGCAGTCGGGCGGGGGAAAACACCATATATTTT
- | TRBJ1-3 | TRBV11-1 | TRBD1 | CASSLDRDPGNTIYF | TGTGCCAGCAGCTTGGACAGGGATCCTGGAAACACCATATATTTT
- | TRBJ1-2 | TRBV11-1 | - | CASSLGGRQYGYTF | TGTGCCAGCAGCTTAGGGGGGCGACAATACGGCTACACCTTC